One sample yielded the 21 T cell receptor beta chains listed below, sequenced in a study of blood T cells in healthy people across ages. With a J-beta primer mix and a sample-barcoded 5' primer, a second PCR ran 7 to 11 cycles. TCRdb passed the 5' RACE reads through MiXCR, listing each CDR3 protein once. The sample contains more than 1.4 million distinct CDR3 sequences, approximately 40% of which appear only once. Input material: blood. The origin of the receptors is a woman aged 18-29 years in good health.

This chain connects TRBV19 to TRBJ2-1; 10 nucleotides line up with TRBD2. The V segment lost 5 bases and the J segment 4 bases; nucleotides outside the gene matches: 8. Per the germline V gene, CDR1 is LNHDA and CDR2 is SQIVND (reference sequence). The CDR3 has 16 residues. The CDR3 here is CASSVSGTSAYNEQFF. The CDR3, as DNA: TGTGCCAGTAGTGTGTCCGGGACTAGCGCTTACAATGAGCAGTTCTTC. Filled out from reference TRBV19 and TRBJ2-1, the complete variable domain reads DGGITQSPKYLFRKEGQNVTLSCEQNLNHDAMYWYRQDPGQGLRLIYYSQIVNDFQKGDIAEGYSVSREKKESFPLTVTSAQKNPTAFYLCASSVSGTSAYNEQFFGPGTRLTVL.

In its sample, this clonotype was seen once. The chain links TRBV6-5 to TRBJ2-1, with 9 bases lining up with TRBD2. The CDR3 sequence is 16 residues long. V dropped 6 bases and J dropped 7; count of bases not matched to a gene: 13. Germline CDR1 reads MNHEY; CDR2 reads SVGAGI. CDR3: CASSRPRRAGGNEQFF. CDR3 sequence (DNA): TGTGCCAGCAGCCGACCTCGACGAGCGGGAGGTAATGAGCAGTTCTTC.

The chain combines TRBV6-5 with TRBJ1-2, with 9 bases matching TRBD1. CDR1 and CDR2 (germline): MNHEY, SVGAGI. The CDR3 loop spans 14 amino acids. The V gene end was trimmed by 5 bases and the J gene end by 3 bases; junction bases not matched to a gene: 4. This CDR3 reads CASSGTGRDYGYTF. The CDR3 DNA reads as TGTGCCAGCAGTGGGACAGGGAGGGACTATGGCTACACCTTC.

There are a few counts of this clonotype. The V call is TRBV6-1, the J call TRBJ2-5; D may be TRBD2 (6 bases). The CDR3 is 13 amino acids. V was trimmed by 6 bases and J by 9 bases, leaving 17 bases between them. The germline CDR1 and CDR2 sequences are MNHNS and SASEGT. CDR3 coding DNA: TGTGCCAGCAGAGGAGCCGGGACTCGGCCCCAGTACTTC. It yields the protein CASRGAGTRPQYF.

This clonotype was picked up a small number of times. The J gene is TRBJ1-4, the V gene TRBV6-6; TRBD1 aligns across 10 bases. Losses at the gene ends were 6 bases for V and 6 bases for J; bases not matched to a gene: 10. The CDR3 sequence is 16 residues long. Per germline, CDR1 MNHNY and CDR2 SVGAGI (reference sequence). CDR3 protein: CASSHGRGTGDEKLFF. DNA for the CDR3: TGTGCCAGCAGCCATGGACGCGGGACAGGGGATGAAAAACTGTTTTTT.

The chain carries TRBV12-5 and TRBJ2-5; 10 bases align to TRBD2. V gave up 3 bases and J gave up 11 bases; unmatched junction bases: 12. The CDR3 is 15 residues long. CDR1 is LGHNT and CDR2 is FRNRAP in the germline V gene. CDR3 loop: CASGLGSGRTNEQYF. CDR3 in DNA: TGTGCTAGTGGTTTAGGTAGCGGGAGGACCAATGAGCAGTACTTC.

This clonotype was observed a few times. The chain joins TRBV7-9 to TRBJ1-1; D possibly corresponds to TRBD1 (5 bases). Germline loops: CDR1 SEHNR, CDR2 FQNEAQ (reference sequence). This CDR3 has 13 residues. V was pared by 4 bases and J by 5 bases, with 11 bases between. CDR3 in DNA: TGTGCCAGCAGCTCGCTGACAGATACTGAAGCTTTCTTT. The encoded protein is CASSSLTDTEAFF.

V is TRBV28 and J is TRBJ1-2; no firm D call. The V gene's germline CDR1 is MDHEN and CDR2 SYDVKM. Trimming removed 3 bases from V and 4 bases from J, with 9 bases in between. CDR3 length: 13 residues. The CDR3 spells CASSLGTFYGYTF. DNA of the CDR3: TGTGCCAGCAGTTTGGGCACCTTCTATGGCTACACCTTC.

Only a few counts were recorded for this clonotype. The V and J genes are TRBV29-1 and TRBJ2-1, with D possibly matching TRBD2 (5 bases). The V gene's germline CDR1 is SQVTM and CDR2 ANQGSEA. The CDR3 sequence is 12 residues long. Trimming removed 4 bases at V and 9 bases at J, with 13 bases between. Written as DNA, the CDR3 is TGCAGCGTTGTGGGTCTAGCAATTGAGCAGTTCTTC. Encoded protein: CSVVGLAIEQFF.

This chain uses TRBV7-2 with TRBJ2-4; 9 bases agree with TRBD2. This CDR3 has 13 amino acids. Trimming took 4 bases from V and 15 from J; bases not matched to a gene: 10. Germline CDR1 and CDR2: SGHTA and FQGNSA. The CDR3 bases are TGTACCAGCAGCTCCGTTTTAGCGGGGGAACCGTACTTC. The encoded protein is CTSSSVLAGEPYF. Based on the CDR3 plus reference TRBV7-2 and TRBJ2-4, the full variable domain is GAGVSQSPSNKVTEKGKDVELRCDPISGHTALYWYRQSLGQGLEFLIYFQGNSAPDKSGLPSDRFSAERTGGSVSTLTIQRTQQEDSAVYLCTSSSVLAGEPYFGAGTRLSVL.

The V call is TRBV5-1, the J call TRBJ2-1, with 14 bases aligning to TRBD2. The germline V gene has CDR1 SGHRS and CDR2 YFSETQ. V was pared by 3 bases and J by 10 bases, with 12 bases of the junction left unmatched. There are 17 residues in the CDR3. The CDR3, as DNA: TGCGCCAGCAGCTCGGAGGCCGGGACTAGCGGGAGCTACGAGCAGTTCTTC. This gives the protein CASSSEAGTSGSYEQFF.

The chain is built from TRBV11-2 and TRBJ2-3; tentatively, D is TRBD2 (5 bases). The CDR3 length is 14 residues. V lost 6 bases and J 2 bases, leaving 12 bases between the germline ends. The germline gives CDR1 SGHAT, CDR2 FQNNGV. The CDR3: CASRPSGYTDTQYF. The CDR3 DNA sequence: TGTGCCAGCAGGCCGAGCGGATACACAGATACGCAGTATTTT. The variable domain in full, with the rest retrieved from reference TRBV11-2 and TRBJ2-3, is EAGVAQSPRYKIIEKRQSVAFWCNPISGHATLYWYQQILGQGPKLLIQFQNNGVVDDSQLPKDRFSAERLKGVDSTLKIQPAKLEDSAVYLCASRPSGYTDTQYFGPGTRLTVL.

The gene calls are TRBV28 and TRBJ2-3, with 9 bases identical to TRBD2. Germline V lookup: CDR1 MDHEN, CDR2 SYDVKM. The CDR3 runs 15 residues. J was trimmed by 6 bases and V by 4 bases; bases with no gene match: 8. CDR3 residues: CASSSSGERRDTQYF. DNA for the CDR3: TGTGCCAGCAGTTCTAGCGGGGAGCGGCGGGATACGCAGTATTTT. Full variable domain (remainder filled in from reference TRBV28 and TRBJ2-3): DVKVTQSSRYLVKRTGEKVFLECVQDMDHENMFWYRQDPGLGLRLIYFSYDVKMKEKGDIPEGYSVSREKKERFSLILESASTNQTSMYLCASSSSGERRDTQYFGPGTRLTVL.

The CDR3 bases are TGTGCCAGCAGCCTCAGGGGGGAACGGTCACCCCTCCACTTT. As protein: CASSLRGERSPLHF. The rearrangement uses TRBV7-3 and TRBJ1-6; the match to TRBD1 covers 7 bases. With V trimmed by 5 bases and J by 10 bases, 8 bases remained unmatched. This CDR3 region has 14 residues. CDR1 and CDR2 from the germline V gene are SGHTA and FQGTGA.

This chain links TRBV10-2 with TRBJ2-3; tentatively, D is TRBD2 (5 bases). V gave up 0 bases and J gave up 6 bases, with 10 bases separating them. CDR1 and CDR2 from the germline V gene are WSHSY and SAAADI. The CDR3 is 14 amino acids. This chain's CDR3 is CASSESTRGDTQYF. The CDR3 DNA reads TGCGCCAGCAGTGAGTCGACTCGAGGGGATACGCAGTATTTT.

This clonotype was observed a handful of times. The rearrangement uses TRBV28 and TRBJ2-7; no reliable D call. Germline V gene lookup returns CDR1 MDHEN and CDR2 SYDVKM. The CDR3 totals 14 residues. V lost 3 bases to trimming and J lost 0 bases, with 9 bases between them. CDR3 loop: CASSFTPSSYEQYF. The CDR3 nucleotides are TGTGCCAGCAGTTTTACGCCTAGCTCCTACGAGCAGTACTTC.

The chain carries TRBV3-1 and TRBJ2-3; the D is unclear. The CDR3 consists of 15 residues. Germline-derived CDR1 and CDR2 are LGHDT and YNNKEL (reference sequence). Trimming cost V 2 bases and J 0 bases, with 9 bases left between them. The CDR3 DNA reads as TGTGCCAGCAGCCAATCGACCGGGAGCACAGATACGCAGTATTTT. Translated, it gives CASSQSTGSTDTQYF.

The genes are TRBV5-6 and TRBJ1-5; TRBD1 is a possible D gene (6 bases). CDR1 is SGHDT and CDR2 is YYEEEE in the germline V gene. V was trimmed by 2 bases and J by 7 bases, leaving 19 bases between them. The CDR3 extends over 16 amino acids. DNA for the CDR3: TGTGCCAGCAGCTTCTCGGTGGGTGGGGGCGTGCAGCCCCAGCATTTT. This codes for CASSFSVGGGVQPQHF.

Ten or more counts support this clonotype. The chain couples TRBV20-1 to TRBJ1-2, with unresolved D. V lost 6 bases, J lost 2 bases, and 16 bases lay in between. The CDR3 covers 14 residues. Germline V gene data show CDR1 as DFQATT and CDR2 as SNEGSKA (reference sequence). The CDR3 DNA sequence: TGCAGTGCAACGGGCGGGCCCCCAAACTATGGCTACACCTTC. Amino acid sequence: CSATGGPPNYGYTF.

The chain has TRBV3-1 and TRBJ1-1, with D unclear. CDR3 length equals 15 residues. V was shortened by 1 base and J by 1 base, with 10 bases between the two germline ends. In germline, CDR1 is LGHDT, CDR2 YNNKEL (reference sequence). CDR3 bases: TGTGCCAGCAGCCAAGGGTCCCGGGGGAACACTGAAGCTTTCTTT. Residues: CASSQGSRGNTEAFF.

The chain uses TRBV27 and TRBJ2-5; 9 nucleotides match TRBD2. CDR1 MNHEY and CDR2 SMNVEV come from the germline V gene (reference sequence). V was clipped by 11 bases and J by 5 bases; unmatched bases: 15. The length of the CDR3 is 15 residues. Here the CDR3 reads CACNRASGEGETQYF. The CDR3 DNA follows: TGTGCCTGCAATAGGGCTAGCGGGGAGGGGGAGACCCAGTACTTC.